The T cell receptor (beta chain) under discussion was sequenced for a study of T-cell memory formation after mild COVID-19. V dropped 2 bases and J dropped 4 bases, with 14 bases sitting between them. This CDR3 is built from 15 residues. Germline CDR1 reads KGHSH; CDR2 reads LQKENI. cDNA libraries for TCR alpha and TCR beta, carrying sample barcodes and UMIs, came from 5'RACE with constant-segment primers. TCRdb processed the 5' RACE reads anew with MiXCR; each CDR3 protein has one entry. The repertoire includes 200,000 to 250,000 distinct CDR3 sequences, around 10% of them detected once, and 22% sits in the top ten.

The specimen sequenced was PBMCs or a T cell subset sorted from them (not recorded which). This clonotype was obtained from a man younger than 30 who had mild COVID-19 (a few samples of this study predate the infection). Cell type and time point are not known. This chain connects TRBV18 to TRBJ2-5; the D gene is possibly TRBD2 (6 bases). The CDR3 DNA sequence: TGTGCCAGCTCACCAACTAGCCCTGAGACAGAGACCCAGTACTTC. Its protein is CASSPTSPETETQYF.